Shown below are 9 T cell receptor beta chains from a single sample sequenced in a study of radiation and T cells in renal cell carcinoma. Time point specified: baseline pretreatment blood. Treatment meaning: 15 Gy SBRT to primary tumor, nephrectomy 4 weeks later. The table came from immunoSEQ multiplex PCR; TCRdb's copy has only in-frame clones and leaves some out. The sample yields some 100,000 clones, about 79% seen once. Sequences were derived from blood, sampled from a patient whose treatment included radiotherapy and nephrectomy. These receptor sequences come from a man aged 60 to 75 with renal cell carcinoma.

The J gene is TRBJ2-5, the V gene TRBV5-1; D possibly uses TRBD1 or TRBD2 (5 bases each). Per the germline V gene, CDR1 is SGHRS and CDR2 is YFSETQ. CDR3 length equals 12 residues. Trimming left V 2 bases short and J 5 bases short, with 7 bases between. Here the CDR3 DNA reads TGCGCCAGCAGCTTCGGGGCGGAGACCCAGTACTTC. It is translated as CASSFGAETQYF.

The chain employs TRBV20-1 and TRBJ1-2; D not resolved. Germline V CDR1 and CDR2: DFQATT, SNEGSKA (reference sequence). The CDR3 covers 11 residues. V was pared by 6 bases and J by 7 bases, with 12 bases between. CDR3 residues: CSADDRGGYTF. The CDR3 DNA reads as TGCAGTGCAGATGACCGAGGTGGCTACACCTTC.

The chain couples TRBV27 to TRBJ2-7, with D possibly being TRBD1 (6 bases). With 3 bases removed from V and 3 bases from J, the gap between germline ends came to 12 bases. CDR3 length equals 14 residues. Germline V lookup: CDR1 MNHEY, CDR2 SMNVEV (reference sequence). DNA of the CDR3: TGTGCCAGCAGTTTTTCAGGGGTGGGCTACGAGCAGTACTTC. It specifies CASSFSGVGYEQYF.

This rearrangement joins TRBV19 to TRBJ1-3, with TRBD1 matching 7 bases. Germline CDR1 LNHDA, CDR2 SQIVND (reference sequence). The CDR3 has 16 amino acids. The V gene end was trimmed by 4 bases and the J gene end by 0 bases; junction bases not matched to a gene: 6. DNA for the CDR3: TGTGCCAGTAGTACGTCCGGGACAGCCTCTGGAAACACCATATATTTT. Its translation is CASSTSGTASGNTIYF.

The sample holds a few counts of this clone. This sequence joins TRBV7-3 and TRBJ1-1, with D possibly matching TRBD1 (6 bases). The CDR3 is made up of 14 amino acids. Trimming took 0 bases from V and 5 from J, leaving 10 bases between them. The germline V gene has CDR1 SGHTA and CDR2 FQGTGA. CDR3 amino acids: CASSLTGGGTEAFF. The CDR3 DNA is TGTGCCAGCAGCTTAACAGGGGGAGGTACTGAAGCTTTCTTT. The full variable domain, its missing parts supplied by reference TRBV7-3 and TRBJ1-1, is GAGVSQTPSNKVTEKGKYVELRCDPISGHTALYWYRQSLGQGPEFLIYFQGTGAADDSGLPNDRFFAVRPEGSVSTLKIQRTERGDSAVYLCASSLTGGGTEAFFGQGTRLTVV.

The chain has TRBV5-8 and TRBJ2-7, with 10 bases aligning to TRBD1. The CDR3 sequence is 13 residues long. Trimming removed 5 bases from V and 4 bases from J; junction bases left unmatched: 3. Germline lookup yields CDR1 SGHTS and CDR2 YDEGEE. CDR3 sequence: CASRWTGGYEQYF. DNA for the CDR3: TGTGCCAGCAGATGGACAGGGGGTTACGAGCAGTACTTC.

The CDR3 protein is CASSLVTGVYEQYF. CDR3 in DNA: TGCGCCAGCAGCTTAGTGACAGGGGTCTACGAGCAGTACTTC. The rearrangement joins TRBV5-1 to TRBJ2-7, with 8 bases matching TRBD1. V lost 2 bases, J lost 3 bases, and 4 bases stayed unmatched. Germline CDR1 and CDR2: SGHRS and YFSETQ. The CDR3 is 14 amino acids.

The V and J genes are TRBV5-8 and TRBJ1-2, with D possibly TRBD1 on 5 matching bases. Germline CDR1 and CDR2: SGHTS and YDEGEE. Trimming left V 0 bases short and J 8 bases short, with 14 bases between. The CDR3 loop spans 14 amino acids. Written as DNA, the CDR3 is TGTGCCAGCAGCTTGGCCGGGGGTCTCGGAGGCTACACCTTC. This encodes CASSLAGGLGGYTF.

This clone came up a few times. The V call is TRBV7-9, the J call TRBJ2-4; 9 nucleotides agree with TRBD1. This CDR3 spans 16 amino acids. CDR1 is SEHNR, CDR2 FQNEAQ, per germline (reference sequence). The trim removed 1 base at V and 1 base at J, leaving 2 bases unmatched. In DNA form, the CDR3 reads TGTGCCAGCAGCTTAGAAGGGACAGGGGCCAAAAACATTCAGTACTTC. Translated, it gives CASSLEGTGAKNIQYF.